This passage covers 27 T cell receptor beta chains from one sample sequenced in a study of blood T cell repertoires in COVID-19. Generated by immunoSEQ multiplex PCR, the TCRdb table keeps only in-frame clones and is missing some. The profile shows around 100,000 clones, roughly 92% of them singletons. What was sequenced was peripheral blood. Source of these receptors: a man aged 50-59 years with active COVID-19.

This chain joins TRBV3-1 (or the pseudogene TRBV3-2) and TRBJ1-5; tentative D call: TRBD1 (5 bases). Germline V CDR1 and CDR2: LGHDT, YNNKEL (reference sequence). V lost 2 bases, J lost 1 base, and 12 bases lay in between. CDR3 length equals 16 residues. CDR3 loop: CASSQNPPGSNQPQHF. CDR3 DNA sequence: TGTGCCAGCAGCCAAAATCCTCCAGGGAGCAATCAGCCCCAGCATTTT.

The V gene is TRBV29-1, the J gene TRBJ2-1; TRBD1 matches at 8 bases. Germline values: CDR1 SQVTM, CDR2 ANQGSEA. The V gene end was trimmed by 4 bases and the J gene end by 8 bases; junction bases not matched to a gene: 7. This CDR3 has 13 residues. The DNA for the CDR3 is TGCAGCGTTGCAGAGACAGGGGCCGATGAGCAGTTCTTC. Translated, it gives CSVAETGADEQFF.

The sample holds one count of this clone. V usage is TRBV24-1 and J usage is TRBJ2-3; TRBD2 matches at 13 bases. The germline CDR1 and CDR2 sequences are KGHDR and SFDVKD. This CDR3 is 17 amino acids long. V lost 4 bases to trimming and J lost 3 bases; unmatched junction nucleotides: 6. CDR3 in amino acids: CATSDPGTSGITDTQYF. DNA for the CDR3: TGTGCCACCAGTGACCCAGGGACTAGCGGGATAACAGATACGCAGTATTTT.

The chain has TRBV29-1 and TRBJ1-1; TRBD1 matches 9 bases. J was trimmed by 5 bases and V by 4 bases; bases with no gene match: 5. Germline V gene data show CDR1 as SQVTM and CDR2 as ANQGSEA. CDR3 length: 13 residues. The CDR3 sequence is CSVVLGQGTEAFF. In nucleotides, the CDR3 is TGCAGCGTTGTCCTAGGACAGGGGACTGAAGCTTTCTTT. Using reference TRBV29-1 and TRBJ1-1 for the parts outside the CDR3, the full variable domain is SAVISQKPSRDICQRGTSLTIQCQVDSQVTMMFWYRQQPGQSLTLIATANQGSEATYESGFVIDKFPISRPNLTFSTLTVSNMSPEDSSIYLCSVVLGQGTEAFFGQGTRLTVV.

The chain couples TRBV6-5 to TRBJ2-2, with D uncertain. Germline lookup yields CDR1 MNHEY and CDR2 SVGAGI. The CDR3 runs to 14 residues. Trimming took 5 bases from V and 6 from J, leaving 13 bases between them. As DNA, the CDR3 is TGTGCCAGCAGTCGGGTCGAGGTGTCCGGGGAGCTGTTTTTT. Translating it yields CASSRVEVSGELFF.

The chain links TRBV10-1 to TRBJ2-3; D perhaps matches TRBD1 (5 bases). With 0 bases removed from V and 7 bases from J, the gap between germline ends came to 17 bases. This CDR3 comprises 16 residues. Germline V gives CDR1 WNHNN, CDR2 SYGVQD (reference sequence). CDR3 sequence reads: CASSESGQGSKNTQYF. The CDR3 DNA follows: TGCGCCAGCAGTGAGTCTGGGCAGGGAAGCAAGAATACGCAGTATTTT.

The chain joins TRBV28 to TRBJ1-2; D not resolved. The V and J ends lost 5 bases and 5 bases respectively, with 15 bases between them. Germline CDR1 is MDHEN and CDR2 is SYDVKM. The CDR3 is 14 amino acids. The CDR3 region is CASSRAGLTYGYTF. As DNA, the CDR3 is TGTGCCAGCAGTCGTGCCGGACTGACTTATGGCTACACCTTC.

V usage is TRBV12-3 or TRBV12-4 and J usage is TRBJ1-1; no firm D call. Trimming took off 6 bases at V and 1 base at J, with 9 bases between the two ends. The CDR3 spans 13 residues. The CDR3 nucleotides read TGTGCCAGCAGGGAGGTTTCGAACACTGAAGCTTTCTTT. As protein: CASREVSNTEAFF.

The V gene is TRBV5-1, the J gene TRBJ2-7, with 13 bases lining up with TRBD2. This CDR3 has 17 residues. CDR1 SGHRS and CDR2 YFSETQ come from the germline V gene. J gave up 0 bases and V 2 bases, and 5 bases lay outside the gene matches. The CDR3 DNA sequence: TGCGCCAGCAGCTTCCAACTAGCGGGAGGGGGCTCCTACGAGCAGTACTTC. Translating it yields CASSFQLAGGGSYEQYF.

This rearrangement joins TRBV5-1 to TRBJ2-5; 9 bases line up with TRBD2. The CDR3 has 14 amino acids. With V trimmed by 4 bases and J by 1 base, 2 bases remained unmatched. Germline CDR1 SGHRS, CDR2 YFSETQ. In DNA, the CDR3 is TGCGCCAGCAGCCCGACTAGCGGCCAAGAGACCCAGTACTTC. Encoded protein: CASSPTSGQETQYF.

The V and J genes are TRBV5-4 and TRBJ1-2, with D possibly TRBD1 on 5 matching bases. Trimming pared 3 bases from V and 4 bases from J, leaving 16 bases between. The germline V gene encodes CDR1 SGHNT and CDR2 YYREEE (reference sequence). The length of the CDR3 is 15 residues. CDR3 sequence: CASSSPWEGSYGYTF. Written as DNA, the CDR3 is TGTGCCAGCAGCTCCCCATGGGAGGGGAGCTATGGCTACACCTTC.

The CDR3 DNA reads as TGTGCCAGCAGTTACAAGGGGGCGCGAACTGAAGCTTTCTTT. This gives the protein CASSYKGARTEAFF. The rearrangement links TRBV6-5 to TRBJ1-1, with 7 nucleotides matching TRBD1. The CDR3 sequence is 14 residues long. Losses at the gene ends were 2 bases for V and 5 bases for J; bases not matched to a gene: 5. Germline lookup yields CDR1 MNHEY and CDR2 SVGAGI.

V gene TRBV6-1 combines with J gene TRBJ2-7, with D possibly being TRBD2 (6 bases). V gave up 3 bases and J gave up 8 bases, with 14 bases separating them. The CDR3 totals 13 residues. In germline, CDR1 is MNHNS, CDR2 SASEGT. The chain's CDR3 is CASSEGLSTKQYF. CDR3 nucleotide sequence: TGTGCCAGCAGTGAGGGACTTTCTACGAAGCAGTACTTC.

The chain uses TRBV7-9 and TRBJ2-1; 13 nucleotides line up with TRBD2. J gave up 6 bases and V 4 bases, and 6 bases lay outside the gene matches. Germline lookup yields CDR1 SEHNR and CDR2 FQNEAQ (reference sequence). The CDR3 contains 16 residues. The CDR3 nucleotides are TGTGCCAGCAGCTGGAGACTAGCGGGAGGCTTCAATGAGCAGTTCTTC. Amino acid sequence: CASSWRLAGGFNEQFF.

The chain combines TRBV19 with TRBJ1-1; 7 positions agree with TRBD1. Unmatched junction bases numbered 2, after V lost 6 bases and J lost 1 base. Germline CDR1 and CDR2: LNHDA and SQIVND (reference sequence). The CDR3 is 13 amino acids. CDR3 DNA: TGTGCCAGTAGAGGGACAGCGAACACTGAAGCTTTCTTT. As protein: CASRGTANTEAFF.

V and J are TRBV5-1 and TRBJ2-7, with TRBD1 as a possible D gene (6 bases). Germline V gene data show CDR1 as SGHRS and CDR2 as YFSETQ. The V end lost 3 bases, the J end lost 3 bases, and 7 bases lay between the germline ends. This CDR3 has 12 amino acids. Written as DNA, the CDR3 is TGCGCCAGCAGCTCACAGGGCTACGAGCAGTACTTC. This translates into CASSSQGYEQYF. The full variable domain, rest sourced from reference TRBV5-1 and TRBJ2-7, is KAGVTQTPRYLIKTRGQQVTLSCSPISGHRSVSWYQQTPGQGLQFLFEYFSETQRNKGNFPGRFSGRQFSNSRSEMNVSTLELGDSALYLCASSSQGYEQYFGPGTRLTVT.

The rearrangement links TRBV19 to TRBJ1-5; no clear D. The V gene's germline CDR1 is LNHDA and CDR2 SQIVND (reference sequence). V was shortened by 3 bases and J by 0 bases, with 9 bases between the two germline ends. The CDR3 totals 15 residues. The CDR3 protein is CASSISSDSNQPQHF. The DNA of the CDR3 is TGTGCCAGTAGTATTTCCAGCGATAGCAATCAGCCCCAGCATTTT.

This chain links TRBV7-2 with TRBJ2-1; possible D gene TRBD2, 5 bases. Germline lookup yields CDR1 SGHTA and CDR2 FQGNSA. The CDR3 runs to 15 residues. V lost 3 bases, J lost 4 bases, and 13 bases lay in between. For the CDR3, the DNA is TGTGCCAGCAGCTTTGGGAGAGGGAGTTACAATGAGCAGTTCTTC. This gives the protein CASSFGRGSYNEQFF.

The chain joins TRBV6-5 to TRBJ2-1; TRBD1 agrees at 7 bases. Germline-derived CDR1 and CDR2 are MNHEY and SVGAGI. The V and J ends lost 2 bases and 8 bases, in that order; junction bases with no gene match: 12. CDR3 length equals 16 residues. The CDR3 sequence is CASSYRNRQGSDEQFF. In DNA form, the CDR3 reads TGTGCCAGCAGTTACCGAAATCGACAGGGATCCGATGAGCAGTTCTTC.

The chain links TRBV7-9 to TRBJ2-1; 7 bases line up with TRBD2. The CDR3 runs 16 residues. Germline-derived CDR1 and CDR2 are SEHNR and FQNEAQ (reference sequence). Trimming removed 10 bases from V and 0 bases from J; junction bases left unmatched: 12. DNA of the CDR3: TGTGCCACGACTCAGCGGGGCGGGAGCTCCTACAATGAGCAGTTCTTC. Its translation: CATTQRGGSSYNEQFF.

The rearrangement uses TRBV5-4 and TRBJ2-1; 7 bases match TRBD2. The CDR3 contains 17 residues. J lost 5 bases, V lost 1 base, and 12 bases had no gene match. The germline CDR1 and CDR2 sequences are SGHNT and YYREEE (reference sequence). Here the CDR3 reads CASSLSVWRENDNEQFF. The CDR3, as DNA: TGTGCCAGCAGCTTGAGTGTCTGGCGGGAGAACGACAATGAGCAGTTCTTC.

This clone has only a few counts. V and J are TRBV5-8 and TRBJ1-2; possibly TRBD1 for D (6 bases). This CDR3 region has 14 residues. The ends were cut back, 0 bases at V and 4 bases at J, with 10 bases in the middle. Germline CDR1 and CDR2: SGHTS and YDEGEE. The CDR3 DNA sequence: TGTGCCAGCAGCTTGGACGGCAGGGGCTATGGCTACACCTTC. Translating gives CASSLDGRGYGYTF.

This clone has just one count. The sample carries other DNA sequences with the same CDR3. The V call is TRBV12-3 or TRBV12-4, the J call TRBJ2-7; D is unresolved. The CDR3 covers 12 residues. The V gene lost 6 bases and the J gene lost 2 bases, with 8 bases spanning the gap. The CDR3 DNA follows: TGTGCCAGCAGCCTTCAGACCTACGAGCAGTACTTC. It codes for CASSLQTYEQYF.

The chain uses TRBV9 and TRBJ2-3; 16 bases fit TRBD2. The CDR3 contains 18 residues. Germline CDR1 is SGDLS and CDR2 is YYNGEE. The V gene end was trimmed by 4 bases and the J gene end by 4 bases; junction bases not matched to a gene: 9. Here the CDR3 DNA reads TGTGCCAGCAGCAGGGGACTAGCGGGAGGGCCGATGTCAGATACGCAGTATTTT. Protein: CASSRGLAGGPMSDTQYF.

This clone appeared a single time. The chain combines TRBV24-1 with TRBJ1-5; 8 bases agree with TRBD1. The length of the CDR3 is 17 residues. V was clipped by 2 bases and J by 5 bases; unmatched bases: 10. Germline CDR1 and CDR2: KGHDR and SFDVKD. The CDR3 region is CATSDYKTGVGDQPQHF. In DNA form, the CDR3 reads TGTGCCACCAGTGATTACAAGACAGGGGTGGGGGATCAGCCCCAGCATTTT.

This chain uses TRBV5-4 with TRBJ2-3; 10 bases align to TRBD2. The CDR3 totals 13 residues. J lost 1 base, V lost 10 bases, and 3 bases had no gene match. The germline V gene has CDR1 SGHNT and CDR2 YYREEE (reference sequence). CDR3 nucleotides: TGTGCCGGACTAGCGGCAGGCACAGATACGCAGTATTTT. Translated: CAGLAAGTDTQYF.

The rearrangement links TRBV27 to TRBJ1-1, with TRBD1 matching 8 bases. J was trimmed by 4 bases and V by 4 bases; bases with no gene match: 5. Germline V gene lookup returns CDR1 MNHEY and CDR2 SMNVEV (reference sequence). There are 14 residues in the CDR3. CDR3 coding DNA: TGTGCCAGCAGTTCAATCGGACAGGGCACTGAAGCTTTCTTT. Translation gives CASSSIGQGTEAFF.